Each of the 21 T cell receptor beta chains below was sequenced from the same sample in a study of Graves' ophthalmopathy and Graves' hyperthyroidism. TCR beta CDR3 amplification used RNA transcripts. RT-PCR in the first round used HTBI primers; a second-round multiplex PCR followed. TCRdb fed the multiplex PCR reads into MiXCR, producing one record per CDR3 protein. The sample lists over 450,000 distinct CDR3 sequences, roughly an eighth occurring once. The material sequenced was blood. All receptors derive from a woman aged 30 to 39 with Graves' ophthalmopathy.

This clonotype was seen repeatedly, ten times or more. V gene TRBV11-1 combines with J gene TRBJ1-2, with TRBD1 identical over 10 bases. The CDR3 contains 16 residues. V shed 3 bases, J shed 0 bases, and the junction held 4 bases outside the gene matches. CDR1 is SGHAT, CDR2 FQDESV, per germline (reference sequence). The CDR3, as DNA: TGTGCCAGCAGCTTGGGACAGGGGCTCTCTAACTATGGCTACACCTTC. Translation: CASSLGQGLSNYGYTF.

This clonotype was found many times. This sequence joins TRBV29-1 and TRBJ1-3; D is uncertain. The germline CDR1 and CDR2 sequences are SQVTM and ANQGSEA. V lost 5 bases to trimming and J lost 4 bases, with 6 bases between them. The CDR3 is made up of 11 amino acids. The CDR3 nucleotides read TGCAGCGTTCGGAGCGGAAACACCATATATTTT. It is translated as CSVRSGNTIYF.

Worth noting for this clonotype: Its ends do not fully match the called genes, so a read error is possible. The chain has TRBV28 and TRBJ2-7; D remains unclear. In germline, CDR1 is MDHEN, CDR2 SYDVKM. The CDR3 runs 13 residues. CDR3 region: CASNLLSTYDQYF. The CDR3 nucleotides read TGTGCCAGCAACTTACTGAGTACCTACGATCAGTACTTC.

This clonotype was detected many times. Written as DNA, the CDR3 is TGTGCCAGTAGTATACAACTGAGACGGCAAGAGACCCAGTACTTC. Translated: CASSIQLRRQETQYF. V usage is TRBV19 and J usage is TRBJ2-5, with unresolved D. Germline CDR1 LNHDA, CDR2 SQIVND (reference sequence). The CDR3 extends over 15 amino acids. Trimming stripped 2 bases from V and 2 bases from J, with 12 bases between.

This clonotype was counted at least ten times. The chain uses TRBV30 and TRBJ1-3; D is unclear. Germline V gene lookup returns CDR1 GTSNPN and CDR2 SVGIG (reference sequence). The V and J ends lost 5 bases and 4 bases respectively, with 12 bases between them. This CDR3 is built from 13 residues. Here the CDR3 reads CAWDIGAGNTIYF. As DNA, the CDR3 is TGTGCCTGGGACATTGGTGCGGGAAACACCATATATTTT.

Points on this clonotype: Since the CDR3 does not end with the conserved phenylalanine or tryptophan, this likely comes from a read error. No DNA is shown, since the ends of the CDR3 on it are uncertain; the CDR3 is the one TCRdb lists. The chain joins TRBV6-2 or TRBV6-3 to TRBJ1-1; TRBD1, as called in the table, went unchecked against the DNA. The CDR3 is 19 residues long, ends included. Germline V gene lookup returns CDR1 MNHEY and CDR2 SVGEGT. CDR3 loop: CASSYKLPKGTGSNTEACL.

This clonotype was counted many times. The chain couples TRBV30 to TRBJ1-1; the D is unclear. This CDR3 spans 11 amino acids. Germline assignment: CDR1 GTSNPN and CDR2 SVGIG (reference sequence). Trimming cost V 7 bases and J 0 bases, with 6 bases left between them. Here the CDR3 reads CASALNTEAFF. The CDR3 nucleotides read TGTGCCTCGGCCTTGAACACTGAAGCTTTCTTT.

This clonotype was counted ten times or more. The J gene is TRBJ2-2, the V gene TRBV10-1, with 11 bases lining up with TRBD2. The length of the CDR3 is 18 residues. CDR1 and CDR2 from the germline V gene are WNHNN and SYGVQD (reference sequence). The V and J ends lost 6 bases and 7 bases, in that order; junction bases with no gene match: 16. As DNA, the CDR3 is TGCGCCAGCAGGACCTATAATAGCGGGAGGGCCGAGGGCGGGGAGCTGTTTTTT. This codes for CASRTYNSGRAEGGELFF.

This clonotype has a count of ten or more. The chain has TRBV7-9 and TRBJ2-5; D uncertain. The V end lost 1 base, the J end lost 5 bases, and 11 bases lay between the germline ends. Germline V gives CDR1 SEHNR, CDR2 FQNEAQ (reference sequence). This CDR3 has 14 amino acids. The CDR3 region is CASSLVSGLETQYF. DNA for the CDR3: TGTGCCAGCAGCTTAGTGTCTGGGCTGGAGACCCAGTACTTC.

This clonotype showed up just a few times. The rearrangement links TRBV12-3 or TRBV12-4 to TRBJ2-5; TRBD2 is a possible D gene (7 bases). This CDR3 spans 14 amino acids. The V end lost 5 bases, the J end lost 4 bases, and 14 bases lay between the germline ends. DNA for the CDR3: TGTGCCAGCAGTCCAGAGGGGGGGCGAGAGACCCAGTACTTC. Its protein product is CASSPEGGRETQYF.

At least ten counts were recorded for this clonotype. The J gene is TRBJ1-6, the V gene TRBV5-1; 11 positions agree with TRBD1. Germline lookup yields CDR1 SGHRS and CDR2 YFSETQ. The V and J ends lost 1 base and 10 bases, in that order; junction bases with no gene match: 4. The CDR3 contains 15 residues. CDR3 region: CASSLIGTGGSPLHF. The CDR3 DNA follows: TGCGCCAGCAGCTTGATCGGGACAGGGGGATCACCCCTCCACTTT.

This clonotype was counted at least ten times. The chain combines TRBV28 with TRBJ1-2; no firm D call. The CDR3 covers 14 residues. Germline values: CDR1 MDHEN, CDR2 SYDVKM. Between the trimmed V and J ends, which lost 8 bases and 6 bases, there was a span of 19 bases. Here the CDR3 reads CASGDRGRSHGYTF. CDR3 coding DNA: TGTGCCAGCGGCGATAGAGGGAGGAGCCATGGCTACACCTTC.

With respect to this clonotype: A read error may explain this, as a much larger clone is one base away. This chain uses TRBV29-1 with TRBJ2-7; 7 bases line up with TRBD1. CDR1 is SQVTM and CDR2 is ANQGSEA in the germline V gene. The CDR3 sequence is 16 residues long. The V gene end was trimmed by 0 bases and the J gene end by 2 bases; junction bases not matched to a gene: 10. This CDR3 is CSVEDSVQTGTYEQYF. The CDR3 region has the DNA TGCAGCGTTGAAGATTCCGTTCAGACAGGGACCTACGAGCAGTACTTC.

This clonotype was counted at least ten times. The V and J genes are TRBV6-5 and TRBJ1-5, with D perhaps TRBD1 (5 bases). Deletions cut 5 bases from V and 6 bases from J, with 14 bases between. The CDR3 totals 14 residues. Per the germline V gene, CDR1 is MNHEY and CDR2 is SVGAGI. CDR3: CASSHRSRGQPQHF. CDR3 DNA: TGTGCCAGCAGTCACAGGTCGCGGGGTCAGCCCCAGCATTTT.

The count of this clonotype is one. The genes are TRBV29-1 and TRBJ2-7; D unclear. The V end lost 4 bases, the J end lost 0 bases, and 7 bases lay between the germline ends. CDR1 is SQVTM, CDR2 ANQGSEA, per germline. The CDR3 runs to 12 residues. The CDR3 protein is CSVVLSSYEQYF. As DNA, the CDR3 is TGCAGCGTTGTACTGAGCTCCTACGAGCAGTACTTC.

This chain connects TRBV4-1 to TRBJ1-6, with D unclear. Germline V gene data show CDR1 as MGHRA and CDR2 as YSYEKL. V dropped 5 bases and J dropped 6 bases, with 20 bases sitting between them. The CDR3 covers 17 residues. The CDR3 region is CASSSLIQEGVNSPLHF. Written as DNA, the CDR3 is TGCGCCAGCAGCTCCCTCATCCAGGAGGGCGTTAATTCACCCCTCCACTTT.

This clonotype was recorded many times. The chain recombines TRBV6-1 with TRBJ2-5; 8 nucleotides match TRBD2. This CDR3 has 14 residues. Germline CDR1 reads MNHNS; CDR2 reads SASEGT. V was pared by 6 bases and J by 7 bases, with 10 bases of the junction left unmatched. The CDR3 coding sequence is TGTGCCAGCAGAAATCCGGGTCTAGCGGGGACCCAGTACTTC. The encoded protein is CASRNPGLAGTQYF.

This clonotype was seen ten or more times. This chain uses TRBV20-1 with TRBJ1-2; 7 bases match TRBD1. The length of the CDR3 is 14 residues. CDR1 and CDR2 from the germline V gene are DFQATT and SNEGSKA (reference sequence). The J segment lost 4 bases and the V segment lost 6 bases, leaving 11 bases of the junction unmatched. As DNA, the CDR3 is TGCAGTGCCATTCAAACAGGGGCCCCCTATGGCTACACCTTC. Amino acids: CSAIQTGAPYGYTF.

Concerning this clonotype: A much larger clone lies one base from this, so it may be a read error. The genes are TRBV6-1 and TRBJ2-2, with D perhaps TRBD1 or TRBD2 (5 bases each). The CDR3 is 15 residues long. Germline values: CDR1 MNHNS, CDR2 SASEGT. The CDR3 DNA is TGTGCCAGCAGTCAATGGTCAGGGAACACCGGGGAGCTGTGTTTT. It encodes CASSQWSGNTGELCF.

This clonotype was detected ten times or more. The V gene is TRBV7-2, the J gene TRBJ2-7; the D gene is possibly TRBD1 (5 bases). Germline loops: CDR1 SGHTA, CDR2 FQGNSA. Deletions cut 5 bases from V and 3 bases from J, with 11 bases between. The CDR3 extends over 13 amino acids. The CDR3 nucleotides read TGTGCCAGCAGCCCGAGACAGAACTACGAGCAGTACTTC. Protein product: CASSPRQNYEQYF.

This clonotype was observed many times. The chain carries TRBV6-1 and TRBJ2-7; D might be TRBD1 (5 bases). The germline CDR1 and CDR2 sequences are MNHNS and SASEGT. The V end was cut by 7 bases, the J end by 4 bases, with 14 bases between. The CDR3 length is 13 residues. CDR3 in DNA: TGTGCCAGCACCCGAGACAGTCTATACGAGCAGTACTTC. The encoded protein is CASTRDSLYEQYF.